The 12 T cell receptor beta chains below all came from one sample that was sequenced in a study of T-cell reconstitution after alpha-beta-depleted transplantation in children. Construction of the TCRbeta library involved unique molecular identifiers. TCRdb reprocessed the PCR reads via MiXCR and lists one record per CDR3 protein. The sample carries 60,000 to 85,000 distinct CDR3 sequences, about a sixth recorded once. The source material was PBMCs, mostly from graft donor cells, sampled 360 days after TCRalphabeta/CD19-depleted stem cell transplant. All receptors derive from a male patient aged 2 to 9 who had a stem cell transplant for acute lymphoblastic leukemia, so the T cells may come from the graft donor.

This clonotype was observed many times. The chain uses TRBV7-9 and TRBJ2-7; TRBD1 agrees at 7 bases. J gave up 4 bases and V 3 bases, and 9 bases lay outside the gene matches. The CDR3 totals 15 residues. Germline CDR1 reads SEHNR; CDR2 reads FQNEAQ (reference sequence). CDR3 bases: TGTGCCAGCAGCTTCCGGACAGGTTCGGTATACGAGCAGTACTTC. Translated, it gives CASSFRTGSVYEQYF.

V is TRBV11-3 and J is TRBJ2-2, with 7 bases identical to TRBD1. From germline, CDR1 is SGHNT and CDR2 YENEEA. Unmatched junction bases numbered 9, after V lost 5 bases and J lost 3 bases. The length of the CDR3 is 16 residues. CDR3 in amino acids: CASSPRRDRHTGELFF. CDR3 DNA sequence: TGTGCCAGCAGCCCTCGAAGGGACAGACACACCGGGGAGCTGTTTTTT.

CDR3 nucleotides: TGTGCCTGGAGTGGGTGGGGGCCCTCCTACGAGCAGTACTTC. Protein sequence: CAWSGWGPSYEQYF. The gene calls are TRBV30 and TRBJ2-7; TRBD1 might be the D (6 bases). The CDR3 is made up of 14 amino acids. The V gene's germline CDR1 is GTSNPN and CDR2 SVGIG (reference sequence). V was clipped by 1 base and J by 0 bases, with 10 bases between them.

The chain joins TRBV6-5 to TRBJ1-5, with D possibly TRBD1 on 6 matching bases. The length of the CDR3 is 15 residues. The germline CDR1 and CDR2 sequences are MNHEY and SVGAGI. V was clipped by 0 bases and J by 7 bases, with 13 bases between them. CDR3 amino acids: CASSYSGRGGQPQHF. DNA for the CDR3: TGTGCCAGCAGTTACTCGGGCAGGGGAGGACAGCCCCAGCATTTT.

Here the CDR3 DNA reads TGTGCCAGCAGTTACGAGTTTCCTAACGGGGAGCTGTTTTTT. It is translated as CASSYEFPNGELFF. The chain couples TRBV6-5 to TRBJ2-2, with no clear D. This CDR3 region has 14 residues. Germline CDR1 reads MNHEY; CDR2 reads SVGAGI. V shed 2 bases and J shed 7 bases, with 11 bases lying between them.

This clonotype was picked up a small number of times. The chain combines TRBV2 with TRBJ2-7; D ambiguous. The germline V gene encodes CDR1 SNHLY and CDR2 FYNNEI. CDR3 length: 11 amino acids. Trimming stripped 4 bases from V and 4 bases from J, with 5 bases between. The CDR3 loop is CASSGWYEQYF. DNA for the CDR3: TGTGCCAGCAGTGGGTGGTACGAGCAGTACTTC.

J is TRBJ1-3 and V is TRBV6-5, with no clear D. The CDR3 extends over 16 amino acids. Germline loops: CDR1 MNHEY, CDR2 SVGAGI. Between the trimmed V and J ends, which lost 0 bases and 0 bases, there was a span of 9 bases. Written as DNA, the CDR3 is TGTGCCAGCAGTTACTCGAAGGTTGTCTCTGGAAACACCATATATTTT. Its protein product is CASSYSKVVSGNTIYF.

The V gene is TRBV7-9, the J gene TRBJ1-1; D is possibly TRBD1 (5 bases). Per the germline V gene, CDR1 is SEHNR and CDR2 is FQNEAQ (reference sequence). CDR3 length equals 16 residues. The germline V and J ends were trimmed by 3 bases and 3 bases, with 17 bases remaining between them. This CDR3 reads CASSLRQHKRDTEAFF. CDR3 nucleotides: TGTGCCAGCAGCTTGCGACAGCATAAGAGGGACACTGAAGCTTTCTTT.

This clonotype was seen more than once but under ten times. The V and J genes are TRBV11-2 and TRBJ2-1, with unresolved D. This CDR3 has 12 residues. Per the germline V gene, CDR1 is SGHAT and CDR2 is FQNNGV. Trimming took 5 bases from V and 10 from J, leaving 12 bases between them. DNA for the CDR3: TGTGCCAGCAGCAATCGGATGGGGGAGCAGTTCTTC. Translated, it gives CASSNRMGEQFF.

This clonotype has just a few counts. For the CDR3, the DNA is TGTGCCAGTCTAGCGGGTCTCAAAGTCCATGAGCAGTTCTTC. It translates to CASLAGLKVHEQFF. The chain is built from TRBV11-2 and TRBJ2-1; 8 bases map to TRBD2. The CDR3 length is 14 residues. J lost 8 bases, V lost 9 bases, and 12 bases had no gene match. In germline, CDR1 is SGHAT, CDR2 FQNNGV.

There are many counts of this clonotype. The rearrangement joins TRBV29-1 to TRBJ2-7; 13 bases line up with TRBD2. Germline CDR1 reads SQVTM; CDR2 reads ANQGSEA. The CDR3 runs 14 residues. V trimming: 6 bases; J trimming: 7 bases; junction bases outside the gene matches: 9. CDR3 DNA: TGCAGCGTAAAAGGGAGACTAGCGGGAGGTGAGCAGTACTTC. Protein: CSVKGRLAGGEQYF.

This clonotype was seen only a few times. J is TRBJ1-1 and V is TRBV3-1; D unresolved. Per the germline V gene, CDR1 is LGHDT and CDR2 is YNNKEL (reference sequence). V lost 3 bases to trimming and J lost 1 base, with 3 bases between them. The CDR3 loop spans 12 amino acids. Here the CDR3 reads CASSQANTEAFF. The CDR3 region has the DNA TGTGCCAGCAGCCAGGCGAACACTGAAGCTTTCTTT.